This TCR beta chain was captured in a study of identical twins. Among all donors, each was a healthy Caucasian. Via MiXCR, TCRdb re-called the 5' RACE reads, giving one row per CDR3 protein. The top ten hold around 1.5% of the sample, which has about 890,000 distinct CDR3 sequences, more than 9% seen once. The V and J ends lost 2 bases and 1 base respectively, with 11 bases between them. CDR3 length: 15 amino acids. From germline, CDR1 is SQVTM and CDR2 ANQGSEA. In this sample, this clonotype turned up a few times. These records were also assigned to another study, of yellow fever vaccine responses in identical twins.

The material sequenced was PBMCs. This TCR came from a woman between 18 and 29 years old in good health. The V call is TRBV29-1, the J call TRBJ2-2; D is uncertain. The CDR3 loop reads CSVEKVTRNTGELFF. In DNA form, the CDR3 reads TGCAGCGTTGAAAAGGTTACCAGGAACACCGGGGAGCTGTTTTTT.